The 6 T cell receptor beta chains presented below share a single source sample, sequenced in a study of T cell repertoires and HLA-DP antigens. HeLa cells expressing allogeneic DPB1 restimulated the approximately 15-day-expanded CD4+ cells for approximately 24 h. HeLa stimulator cells carried retrovirally transduced HLA-DPA1/DPB1, HLA-DM, invariant chain and CD80. TCRdb's copy holds only in-frame clones and misses some; the assay was immunoSEQ multiplex PCR. Found here are nearly 2,500 clones, roughly 70% of them singletons; the top ten hold about 50%. Sequencing was done on a sample of CD137- CD4+ T cells from cultured PBMCs. Receptors originate from a man in his 60s in good health and CMV-seronegative.

The chain uses TRBV29-1 and TRBJ2-6; D unclear. V was trimmed by 5 bases and J by 0 bases, leaving 11 bases between them. CDR1 and CDR2 from the germline V gene are SQVTM and ANQGSEA. The length of the CDR3 is 15 residues. For the CDR3, the DNA is TGCAGCGTTCACCTCGAGCACTCTGGGGCCAACGTCCTGACTTTC. Translating it yields CSVHLEHSGANVLTF.

The chain is built from TRBV29-1 and TRBJ2-3, with a weak D call TRBD1 (6 bases). V gave up 6 bases and J gave up 0 bases, with 13 bases separating them. CDR1 is SQVTM, CDR2 ANQGSEA, per germline. The CDR3 has 14 amino acids. The CDR3 nucleotides are TGCAGCGTCGGACAGAGAGGAAGCACAGATACGCAGTATTTT. Its protein product is CSVGQRGSTDTQYF.

CDR3 DNA sequence: TGTGCCTGGAGGGTCGGTCTGGAGCGGAACACTGAAGCTTTCTTT. Protein product: CAWRVGLERNTEAFF. The chain employs TRBV30 and TRBJ1-1; D remains unclear. CDR3 length: 15 amino acids. Germline CDR1 GTSNPN, CDR2 SVGIG (reference sequence). V was shortened by 3 bases and J by 1 base, with 15 bases between the two germline ends.

This chain links TRBV2 with TRBJ1-1; perhaps TRBD1 as D (5 bases). The CDR3 spans 13 residues. The V gene's germline CDR1 is SNHLY and CDR2 FYNNEI. The ends were cut back, 4 bases at V and 4 bases at J, with 10 bases in the middle. CDR3 nucleotide sequence: TGTGCCAGCAGTGGACAGTTGGGCACTGAAGCTTTCTTT. It encodes CASSGQLGTEAFF.

The J gene is TRBJ1-5, the V gene TRBV4-2; no clear D gene. The V gene's germline CDR1 is LGHNA and CDR2 YNFKEQ. This CDR3 is built from 15 residues. V was shortened by 1 base and J by 1 base, with 8 bases between the two germline ends. DNA for the CDR3: TGTGCCAGCAGCCAAGGGACGGGGAGCAATCAGCCCCAGCATTTT. This translates into CASSQGTGSNQPQHF.

This clone was detected only a few times. CDR3 amino acids: CASRLRGGQFF. The DNA of the CDR3 is TGTGCCAGCAGACTTAGGGGTGGGCAGTTCTTC. This sequence joins TRBV7-2 and TRBJ2-1, with D possibly matching TRBD1 (5 bases). The V end lost 6 bases, the J end lost 12 bases, and 12 bases lay between the germline ends. Germline V CDR1 and CDR2: SGHTA, FQGNSA. The CDR3 runs 11 residues.